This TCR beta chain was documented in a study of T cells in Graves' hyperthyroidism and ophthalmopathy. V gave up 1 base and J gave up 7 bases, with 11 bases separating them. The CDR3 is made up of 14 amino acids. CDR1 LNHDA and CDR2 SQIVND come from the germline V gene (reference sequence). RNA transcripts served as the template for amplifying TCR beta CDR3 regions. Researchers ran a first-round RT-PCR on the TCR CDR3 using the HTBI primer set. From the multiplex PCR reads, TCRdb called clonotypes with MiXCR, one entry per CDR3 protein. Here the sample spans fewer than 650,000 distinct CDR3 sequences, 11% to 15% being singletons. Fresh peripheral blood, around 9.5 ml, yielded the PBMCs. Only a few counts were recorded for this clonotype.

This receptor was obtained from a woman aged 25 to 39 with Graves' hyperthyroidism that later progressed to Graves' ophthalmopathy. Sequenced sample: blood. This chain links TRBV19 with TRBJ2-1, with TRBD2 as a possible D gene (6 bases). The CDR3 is CASSIGTGVNEQFF. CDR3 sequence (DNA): TGTGCCAGTAGTATAGGGACGGGAGTTAATGAGCAGTTCTTC.